This T cell receptor beta chain was captured by sequencing in a study of T cell repertoires in cytomegalovirus infection. Study in general: CMV infection plus the matching HLA type was flagged by public TCR beta signatures. Study observations and caveats: Based on cumulative public TCR beta family frequency, carriers of CMV plus the relevant HLA were identified.

This clonotype has a count of ten or more. Its target is not known. TCRdb ran MiXCR on the reads and lists one entry per CDR3 protein. The table lists about 230,000 distinct CDR3 sequences, under 8.5% of them singletons, with around 6.5% in the top ten. Looked up from germline, CDR1 is SGHRS and CDR2 is YFSETQ. The CDR3 runs 14 residues. V lost 4 bases, J lost 4 bases, and 15 bases lay in between. The V gene is TRBV5-1, the J gene TRBJ2-7, with unresolved D. The sequence derives from a human donor in good health (CMV status not recorded). Some clones in this sample may be carry-over from other donors' samples. Sequencing was carried out using PBMCs. The CDR3 here is CASSLGWGKYEQYF. CDR3 DNA: TGCGCCAGCAGCCTGGGTTGGGGAAAGTACGAGCAGTACTTC.